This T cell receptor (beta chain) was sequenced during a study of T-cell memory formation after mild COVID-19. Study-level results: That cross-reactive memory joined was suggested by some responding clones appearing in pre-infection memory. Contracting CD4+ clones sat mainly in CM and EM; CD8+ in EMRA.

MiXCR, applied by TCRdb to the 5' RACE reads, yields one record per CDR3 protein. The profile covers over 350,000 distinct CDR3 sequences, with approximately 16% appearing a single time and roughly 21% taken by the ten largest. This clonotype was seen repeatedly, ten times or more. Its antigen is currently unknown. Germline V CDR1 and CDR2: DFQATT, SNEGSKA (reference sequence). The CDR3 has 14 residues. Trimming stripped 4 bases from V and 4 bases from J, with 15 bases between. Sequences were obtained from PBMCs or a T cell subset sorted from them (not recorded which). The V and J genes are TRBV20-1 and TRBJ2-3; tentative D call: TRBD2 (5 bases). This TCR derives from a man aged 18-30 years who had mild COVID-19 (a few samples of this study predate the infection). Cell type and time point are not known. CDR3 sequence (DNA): TGCAGTGCTATCGAGGGCCCCTCTGCAGATACGCAGTATTTT. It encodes CSAIEGPSADTQYF.